The entry below gives a single T cell receptor (beta chain) sequence along with its context. Its specificity is unknown. The sample belongs to a study of T cell responses to AZD1222 COVID-19 vaccine. About the research overall: Second doses were pooled across both intervals (about 4 or about 12 weeks).

Germline assignment: CDR1 SGDLS and CDR2 YYNGEE. V dropped 0 bases and J dropped 6; count of bases not matched to a gene: 12. This CDR3 contains 18 residues. Sequenced by immunoSEQ multiplex PCR; TCRdb stores in-frame clones only, minus some. Here the sample spans more than 110,000 clones, roughly 92% being singletons. Notes on the study in general: Nearly half of the spike-specific TCRs reportedly recognize variant regions that carry no mutations. With dominance at 160-218 and 743-854, vaccine-associated CD4 TCRs spanned spike. White British people made up most donors, females outnumbered males, and clonal diversity was possibly underestimated.

Material: peripheral blood, obtained on day 0 of AZD1222 vaccination. The chain carries TRBV9 and TRBJ2-1; TRBD2 agrees at 10 bases. The origin of this receptor is an adult in good health. The CDR3 loop is CASSVVASGRIGSNEQFF. CDR3 DNA: TGTGCCAGCAGCGTAGTGGCTAGCGGGAGAATCGGCTCCAATGAGCAGTTCTTC.